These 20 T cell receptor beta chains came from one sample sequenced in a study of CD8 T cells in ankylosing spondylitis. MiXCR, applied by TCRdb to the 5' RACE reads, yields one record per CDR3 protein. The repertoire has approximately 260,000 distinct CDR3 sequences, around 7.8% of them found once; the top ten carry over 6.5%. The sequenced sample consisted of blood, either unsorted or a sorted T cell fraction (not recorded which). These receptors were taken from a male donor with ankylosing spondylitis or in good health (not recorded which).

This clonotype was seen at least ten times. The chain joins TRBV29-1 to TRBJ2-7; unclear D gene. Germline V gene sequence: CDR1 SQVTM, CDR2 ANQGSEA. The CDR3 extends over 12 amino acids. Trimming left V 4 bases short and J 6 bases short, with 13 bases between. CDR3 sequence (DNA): TGCAGCGTTGTCGAACTAACTGGCGAGCAGTACTTC. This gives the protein CSVVELTGEQYF.

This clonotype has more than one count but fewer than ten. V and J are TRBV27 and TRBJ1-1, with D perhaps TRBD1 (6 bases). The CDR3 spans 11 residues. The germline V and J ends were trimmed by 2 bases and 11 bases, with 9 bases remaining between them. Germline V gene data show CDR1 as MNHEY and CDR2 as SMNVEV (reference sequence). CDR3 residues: CASSLKGGAFF. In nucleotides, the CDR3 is TGTGCCAGCAGTTTAAAGGGGGGTGCTTTCTTT.

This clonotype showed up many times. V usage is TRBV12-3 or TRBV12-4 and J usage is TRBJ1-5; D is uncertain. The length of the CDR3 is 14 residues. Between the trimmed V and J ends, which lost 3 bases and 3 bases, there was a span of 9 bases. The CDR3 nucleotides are TGTGCCAGCAGTTTGGGCAGACTCAATCAGCCCCAGCATTTT. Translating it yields CASSLGRLNQPQHF.

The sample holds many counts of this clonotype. The CDR3 protein is CSAHTGHQNTEAFF. Here the CDR3 DNA reads TGCAGTGCTCATACGGGACACCAGAACACTGAAGCTTTCTTT. The chain carries TRBV20-1 and TRBJ1-1, with D perhaps matching TRBD1 (6 bases). V was pared by 5 bases and J by 1 base, with 14 bases between. The germline gives CDR1 DFQATT, CDR2 SNEGSKA (reference sequence). This CDR3 contains 14 residues.

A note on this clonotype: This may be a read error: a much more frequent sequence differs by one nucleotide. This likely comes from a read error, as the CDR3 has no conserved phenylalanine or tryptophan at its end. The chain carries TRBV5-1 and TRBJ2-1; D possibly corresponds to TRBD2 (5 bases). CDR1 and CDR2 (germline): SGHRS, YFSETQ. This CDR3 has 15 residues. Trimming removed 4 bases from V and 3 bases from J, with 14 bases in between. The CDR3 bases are TGCGCCAGCAGCCCGGGAAGGGCCCTCTACAATGAGCAGTTCCTC. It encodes CASSPGRALYNEQFL.

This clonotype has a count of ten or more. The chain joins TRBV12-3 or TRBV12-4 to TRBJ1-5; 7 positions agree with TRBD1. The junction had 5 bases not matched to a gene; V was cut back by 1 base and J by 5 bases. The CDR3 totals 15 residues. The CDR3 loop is CASSLGQGRYQPQHF. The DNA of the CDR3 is TGTGCCAGCAGTTTAGGACAGGGAAGGTATCAGCCCCAGCATTTT.

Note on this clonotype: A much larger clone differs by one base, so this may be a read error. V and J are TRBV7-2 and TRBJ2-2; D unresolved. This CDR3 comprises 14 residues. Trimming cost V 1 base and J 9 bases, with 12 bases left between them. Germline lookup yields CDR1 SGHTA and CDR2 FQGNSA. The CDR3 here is CASSLVTPPRELFF. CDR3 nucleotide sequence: TGTGCCAGCAGCTTAGTAACCCCTCCCAGGGAGCTGTTTTTT.

The CDR3 nucleotides are TGCAGTGCTAGAGATCGGTGGGGGGAGACCCAGTACTTC. This codes for CSARDRWGETQYF. This rearrangement joins TRBV20-1 to TRBJ2-5, with D perhaps assigned TRBD1 or TRBD2 (5 bases each). The CDR3 loop spans 13 amino acids. Deletions cut 0 bases from V and 5 bases from J, with 10 bases between. Germline CDR1 reads DFQATT; CDR2 reads SNEGSKA (reference sequence).

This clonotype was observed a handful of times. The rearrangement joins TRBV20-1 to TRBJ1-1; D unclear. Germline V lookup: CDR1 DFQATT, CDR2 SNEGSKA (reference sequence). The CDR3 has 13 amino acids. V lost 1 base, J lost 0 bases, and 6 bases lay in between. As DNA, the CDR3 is TGCAGTGCTAGAGCGACCATGAACACTGAAGCTTTCTTT. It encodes CSARATMNTEAFF.

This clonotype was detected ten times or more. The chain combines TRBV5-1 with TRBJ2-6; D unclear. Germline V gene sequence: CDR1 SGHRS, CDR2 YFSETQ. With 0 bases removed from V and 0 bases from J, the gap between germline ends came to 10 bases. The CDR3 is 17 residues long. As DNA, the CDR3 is TGCGCCAGCAGCTTGGTTGTGACCAACTCTGGGGCCAACGTCCTGACTTTC. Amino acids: CASSLVVTNSGANVLTF.

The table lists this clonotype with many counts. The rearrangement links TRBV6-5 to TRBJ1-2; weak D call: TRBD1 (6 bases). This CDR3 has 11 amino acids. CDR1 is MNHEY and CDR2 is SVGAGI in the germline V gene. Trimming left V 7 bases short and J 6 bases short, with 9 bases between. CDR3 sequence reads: CASTRGNGYTF. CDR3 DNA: TGTGCCAGCACGAGGGGGAATGGCTACACCTTC.

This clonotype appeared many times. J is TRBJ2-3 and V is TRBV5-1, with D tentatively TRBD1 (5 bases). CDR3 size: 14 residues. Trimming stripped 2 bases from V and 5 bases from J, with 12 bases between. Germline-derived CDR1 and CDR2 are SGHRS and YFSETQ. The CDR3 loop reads CASSLQEPGDTQYF. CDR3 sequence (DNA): TGCGCCAGCAGCTTACAGGAGCCTGGAGATACGCAGTATTTT.

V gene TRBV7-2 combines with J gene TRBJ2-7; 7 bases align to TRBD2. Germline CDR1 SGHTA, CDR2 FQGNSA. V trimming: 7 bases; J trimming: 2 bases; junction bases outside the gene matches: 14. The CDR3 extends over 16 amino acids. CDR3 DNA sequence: TGTGCCAGCACCTTGTCGAGCGGGATAGGGACCTACGAGCAGTACTTC. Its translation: CASTLSSGIGTYEQYF.

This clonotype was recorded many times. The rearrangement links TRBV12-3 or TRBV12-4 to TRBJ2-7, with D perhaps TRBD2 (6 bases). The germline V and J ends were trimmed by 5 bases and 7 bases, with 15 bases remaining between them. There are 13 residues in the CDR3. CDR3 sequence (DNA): TGTGCCAGCAGTACGGGAGCCCTCGGAGAGCAGTACTTC. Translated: CASSTGALGEQYF.

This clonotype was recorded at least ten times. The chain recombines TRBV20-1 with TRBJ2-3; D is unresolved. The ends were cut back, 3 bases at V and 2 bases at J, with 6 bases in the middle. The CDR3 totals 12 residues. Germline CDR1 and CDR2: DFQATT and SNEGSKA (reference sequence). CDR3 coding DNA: TGCAGTGCTAGTAGGTCCACAGATACGCAGTATTTT. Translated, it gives CSASRSTDTQYF.

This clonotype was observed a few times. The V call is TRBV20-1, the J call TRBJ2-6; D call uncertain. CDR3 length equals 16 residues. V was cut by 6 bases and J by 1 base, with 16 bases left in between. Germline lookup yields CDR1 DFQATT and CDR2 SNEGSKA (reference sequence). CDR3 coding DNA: TGCAGTGCCCTGATCGGTGGGGTTTCTGGGGCCAACGTCCTGACTTTC. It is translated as CSALIGGVSGANVLTF.

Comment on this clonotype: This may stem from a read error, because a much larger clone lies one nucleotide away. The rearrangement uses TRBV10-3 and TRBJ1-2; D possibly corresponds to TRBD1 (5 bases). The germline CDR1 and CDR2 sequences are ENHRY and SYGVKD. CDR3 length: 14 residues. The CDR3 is CAISERGPNYGYAF. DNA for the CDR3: TGTGCCATCAGTGAAAGGGGCCCTAACTATGGCTACGCCTTC.

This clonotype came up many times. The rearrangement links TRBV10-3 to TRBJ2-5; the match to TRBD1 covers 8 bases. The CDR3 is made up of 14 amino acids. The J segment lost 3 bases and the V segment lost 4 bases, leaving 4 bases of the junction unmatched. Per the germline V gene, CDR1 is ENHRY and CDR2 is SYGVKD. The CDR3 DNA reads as TGTGCCATCAGTGGGGACAGGTCAAAAGAGACCCAGTACTTC. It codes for CAISGDRSKETQYF.

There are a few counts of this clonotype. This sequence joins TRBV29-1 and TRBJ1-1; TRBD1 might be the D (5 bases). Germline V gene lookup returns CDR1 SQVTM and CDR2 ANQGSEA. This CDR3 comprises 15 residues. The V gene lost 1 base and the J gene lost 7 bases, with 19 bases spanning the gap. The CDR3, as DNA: TGCAGCGTTGAAGGCTCTAGAGGGGACCGACTTGAAGCTTTCTTT. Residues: CSVEGSRGDRLEAFF.

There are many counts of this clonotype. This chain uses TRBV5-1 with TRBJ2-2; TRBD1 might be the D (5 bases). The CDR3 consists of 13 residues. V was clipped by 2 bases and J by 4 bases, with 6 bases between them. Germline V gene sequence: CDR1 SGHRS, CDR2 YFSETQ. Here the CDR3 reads CASSFDSTGELFF. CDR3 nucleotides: TGCGCCAGCAGCTTCGACAGCACCGGGGAGCTGTTTTTT. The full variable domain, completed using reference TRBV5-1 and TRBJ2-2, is KAGVTQTPRYLIKTRGQQVTLSCSPISGHRSVSWYQQTPGQGLQFLFEYFSETQRNKGNFPGRFSGRQFSNSRSEMNVSTLELGDSALYLCASSFDSTGELFFGEGSRLTVL.